This TCR beta chain was recovered during a study of blood T cell repertoires in COVID-19. Study-level information: PBMCs, B-cell-depleted T cells, or T cells were the source of the cDNA or gDNA that made up the material.

The CDR3 consists of 19 residues. Germline V gene sequence: CDR1 KGHSH, CDR2 LQKENI. V was pared by 8 bases and J by 2 bases, with 22 bases of the junction left unmatched. In the original processing: Reference gene primer amplification in the assay estimated nucleated cell counts. This table comes from immunoSEQ multiplex PCR, and its TCRdb copy is limited to in-frame clones, with some not included. V, J and clone size are taken as reported in that table, and D and trimming were inferred from the DNA itself. Of 300,000 to 400,000 clones in the sample, approximately 86% were seen once. V is TRBV18 and J is TRBJ2-5; 8 bases are a match to TRBD1. This sequence was found in a woman in her 40s with acute COVID-19. The sample taken for sequencing was PBMCs or T cells enriched from blood (not recorded which). CDR3 DNA: TGTGCCAGCCGACATCCCGCAACACCCCAGGGGGCAATACAAGAGACCCAGTACTTC. This gives the protein CASRHPATPQGAIQETQYF.